The clone carrying this TCR beta chain has a count of ten or more. The sample originates from a study of blood T cell repertoires in COVID-19. At the level of the study: PBMCs, B-cell-depleted T cells, or T cells provided the cDNA or gDNA that made up the material.

The method was immunoSEQ multiplex PCR; TCRdb's version includes in-frame clones alone and lacks a portion of them. This sample has approximately 220,000 clones; around 86% occur once, and the top ten carry nearly 4.5%. V dropped 8 bases and J dropped 0 bases, with 7 bases sitting between them. The CDR3 has 13 amino acids. Germline lookup yields CDR1 WNHNN and CDR2 SYGVQD (reference sequence). The sample taken for sequencing was peripheral blood. The TCR sequence derives from a man aged 50-60 years with acute or convalescent COVID-19. This chain uses TRBV10-1 with TRBJ2-2; no reliable D call. This chain's CDR3 is CASGETNTGELFF. The DNA for the CDR3 is TGCGCCAGCGGAGAAACGAACACCGGGGAGCTGTTTTTT.